Sequencing of this TCR beta chain was carried out in a study of T cells in Graves' hyperthyroidism and ophthalmopathy. General study points: Blood also contained most expanded thyroid clonotypes above 0.001. In simple terms, a model built on 13 V-J features told ophthalmopathy apart from stable hyperthyroidism.

Each diagnosis was grounded in clinical symptoms, serum thyroxine and TRAb, thyroid ultrasound, and orbital computed tomography. The CDR3 is 14 amino acids. Looked up from germline, CDR1 is MGHRA and CDR2 is YSYEKL. With 4 bases removed from V and 4 bases from J, the gap between germline ends came to 13 bases. In this sample, this clonotype turned up many times. Its target is not known. Regions amplified from RNA transcripts were the TCR beta CDR3 regions. With the HTBI primer set, the TCR CDR3 went through a first round of RT-PCR. TCRdb recomputed calls from the multiplex PCR reads with MiXCR, one row per CDR3 protein. The sample records 600,000 to 750,000 distinct CDR3 sequences, 17% being singletons.

This TCR was sampled from a man aged 45-65 years with Graves' hyperthyroidism. The sample comprised blood. This chain connects TRBV4-1 to TRBJ1-2, with D perhaps matching TRBD1 (5 bases). The CDR3 DNA sequence: TGCGCCAGCAGCCCGCCCGGGGACGGCTATGGCTACACCTTC. It codes for CASSPPGDGYGYTF.